Below are 15 T cell receptor beta chains sequenced from a single sample in a study of cytomegalovirus exposure and HLA in healthy donors. The PCR ran on 60 Vbeta and 13 Jbeta primers. Method: immunoSEQ multiplex PCR; TCRdb's copy keeps in-frame clones and lacks some. The sample contains about 160,000 clones, approximately 80% of which appear only once. Sequencing used PBMCs. These receptor sequences come from a man aged 18 to 30 in good health and CMV-seropositive.

This clone was detected only a few times. The DNA of the CDR3 is TGTGCCAGCTCACCACGAGGGAGGAATGAAAAACTGTTTTTT. Protein product: CASSPRGRNEKLFF. The chain couples TRBV18 to TRBJ1-4; D is uncertain. Trimming removed 1 base at V and 5 bases at J, with 8 bases between. The germline V gene encodes CDR1 KGHSH and CDR2 LQKENI. The CDR3 is made up of 14 amino acids.

In regard to this clone: A junction boundary mismatches the germline segment, possibly from a read error. The CDR3 loop is CASRRGREKLFF. The DNA of the CDR3 is TGTGCCAGCAGGCGCGGGAGGGAAAAGCTGTTTTTT. This sequence joins TRBV6-6 and TRBJ1-4; D is unresolved. This CDR3 is 12 amino acids long. Germline-derived CDR1 and CDR2 are MNHNY and SVGAGI (reference sequence).

The chain carries TRBV2 and TRBJ2-3; no definite D call. Germline V gives CDR1 SNHLY, CDR2 FYNNEI. Trimming shortened V by 11 bases and J by 6 bases, and 9 bases separated the two germline ends. The CDR3 spans 10 residues. The CDR3 reads CAGPADTQYF. In nucleotides, the CDR3 is TGTGCCGGGCCGGCCGATACGCAGTATTTT.

The rearrangement uses TRBV5-4 and TRBJ2-5; no firm D call. Germline assignment: CDR1 SGHNT and CDR2 YYREEE (reference sequence). V lost 4 bases and J 5 bases, leaving 9 bases between the germline ends. This CDR3 region has 12 residues. The CDR3 nucleotides read TGTGCCAGCAGCCTATTACAGGAGACCCAGTACTTC. This sequence encodes CASSLLQETQYF.

The V call is TRBV4-1, the J call TRBJ2-1; 10 bases agree with TRBD2. The trim removed 0 bases at V and 7 bases at J, leaving 9 bases unmatched. This CDR3 has 17 amino acids. Looked up from germline, CDR1 is MGHRA and CDR2 is YSYEKL. The CDR3 sequence: CASSQDRGTSDWNEQFF. CDR3 nucleotides: TGCGCCAGCAGCCAAGATCGTGGGACTAGCGACTGGAATGAGCAGTTCTTC.

There are many counts of this clone. The V gene is TRBV18, the J gene TRBJ1-4; 12 nucleotides align to TRBD1. The CDR3 is 16 amino acids. V lost 2 bases and J lost 11; bases outside the gene matches: 9. In germline, CDR1 is KGHSH, CDR2 LQKENI. The CDR3 DNA reads as TGTGCCAGCTCACCATTCATCGGGACAGGGGGCGAGAAACTGTTTTTT. Protein product: CASSPFIGTGGEKLFF.

The chain joins TRBV11-3 to TRBJ2-5, with a tentative D call TRBD1 (5 bases). Germline assignment: CDR1 SGHNT and CDR2 YENEEA. V lost 3 bases and J lost 4, with 21 bases in between. The CDR3 covers 17 residues. DNA for the CDR3: TGTGCCAGCAGCTTTCTAGGGCCTCAGGGCTGGGGAGAGACCCAGTACTTC. Residues: CASSFLGPQGWGETQYF.

The chain couples TRBV10-1 to TRBJ2-2; 9 nucleotides align to TRBD2. Germline loops: CDR1 WNHNN, CDR2 SYGVQD (reference sequence). The CDR3 sequence is 19 residues long. V gave up 0 bases and J gave up 1 base; unmatched junction bases: 9. The CDR3: CASSESILLAGMNTGELFF. The CDR3 DNA reads TGCGCCAGCAGTGAGTCTATCCTCCTAGCGGGAATGAACACCGGGGAGCTGTTTTTT.

The count of this clone is one. This chain connects TRBV28 to TRBJ2-7, with TRBD2 matching 9 bases. The germline gives CDR1 MDHEN, CDR2 SYDVKM. The CDR3 totals 16 residues. V shed 5 bases and J 6 bases; nucleotides not matched to a gene: 14. In DNA, the CDR3 is TGTGCCAGCAGTCCGTCTAGCGGGGTGGTCACGTTCGAGCAGTACTTC. It translates to CASSPSSGVVTFEQYF.

The chain uses TRBV4-3 and TRBJ1-4; D possibly corresponds to TRBD1 (5 bases). V lost 0 bases to trimming and J lost 6 bases, with 11 bases between them. The CDR3 length is 15 residues. Looked up from germline, CDR1 is LGHNA and CDR2 is YSLEER. The CDR3 nucleotides are TGCGCCAGCAGCCAAGATACTGGGGGGGATGAAAAACTGTTTTTT. Translated: CASSQDTGGDEKLFF.

For this clone: At one of its ends the junction is not consistent with the germline gene, which may arise from a read error. V and J are TRBV5-1 and TRBJ1-2; 8 nucleotides agree with TRBD1. Germline CDR1 is SGHRS and CDR2 is YFSETQ. The CDR3 has 13 residues. The CDR3 loop reads CASSSGGSYGYTF. The CDR3 nucleotides are TGCGCCAGCAGTTCAGGGGGCTCCTATGGCTACACCTTT.

Turning to this clone: The junction departs from germline at one end; a sequencing error may be responsible. The chain joins TRBV7-3 to TRBJ2-5; no definite D call. The CDR3 is 15 residues long. CDR1 and CDR2 (germline): SGHTA, FQGTGA. The chain's CDR3 is CASSLTTKPQETQYF. As DNA, the CDR3 is TGTGCCAGCAGTTTAACCACTAAACCCCAAGAGACCCAGTACTTC.

This clone was recorded once. The chain combines TRBV29-1 with TRBJ2-1, with 7 bases identical to TRBD1. V trimming: 6 bases; J trimming: 7 bases; junction bases outside the gene matches: 6. Germline-derived CDR1 and CDR2 are SQVTM and ANQGSEA. CDR3 size: 12 residues. The CDR3 region is CSVTQGINEQFF. The CDR3 DNA follows: TGCAGCGTAACACAGGGGATTAATGAGCAGTTCTTC.

V and J are TRBV9 and TRBJ2-7; D may be TRBD2 (5 bases). Trimming took off 2 bases at V and 0 bases at J, with 12 bases between the two ends. Germline assignment: CDR1 SGDLS and CDR2 YYNGEE. This CDR3 region has 15 residues. In DNA, the CDR3 is TGTGCCAGCAGCGTTAGCGCCACGAGCTCCTACGAGCAGTACTTC. Translating gives CASSVSATSSYEQYF.

The chain links TRBV6-6 to TRBJ2-3; the D gene is possibly TRBD1 (5 bases). CDR3 length equals 14 residues. The ends were cut back, 2 bases at V and 0 bases at J, with 6 bases in the middle. CDR1 and CDR2 (germline): MNHNY, SVGAGI (reference sequence). The CDR3 DNA follows: TGTGCCAGCAGTTACGACAGAAGCACAGATACGCAGTATTTT. Protein product: CASSYDRSTDTQYF.